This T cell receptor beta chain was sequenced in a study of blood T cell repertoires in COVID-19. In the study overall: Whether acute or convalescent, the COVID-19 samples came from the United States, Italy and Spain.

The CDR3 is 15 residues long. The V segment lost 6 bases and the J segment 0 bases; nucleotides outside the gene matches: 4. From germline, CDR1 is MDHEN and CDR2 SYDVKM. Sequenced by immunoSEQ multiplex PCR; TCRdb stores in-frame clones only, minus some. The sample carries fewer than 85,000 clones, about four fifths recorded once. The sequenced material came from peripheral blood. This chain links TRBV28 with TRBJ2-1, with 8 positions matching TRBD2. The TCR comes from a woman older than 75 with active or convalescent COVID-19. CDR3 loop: CASSSTSGSYNEQFF. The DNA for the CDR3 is TGTGCCAGCAGCTCTACTAGCGGCTCCTACAATGAGCAGTTCTTC.